The next 3 T cell receptor beta chains were all read from a single sample in a study of cytomegalovirus exposure and HLA in healthy donors. The PCR contained 60 Vbeta and 13 Jbeta primers. Libraries were prepared by immunoSEQ multiplex PCR; TCRdb keeps only in-frame clonotypes and omits some of them. The sample includes 55,000 to 85,000 clones. The sequenced material came from PBMCs. These receptors originate from a female donor in good health and CMV-seropositive.

The rearrangement uses TRBV6-5 and TRBJ2-3; 7 bases align to TRBD2. The V gene's germline CDR1 is MNHEY and CDR2 SVGAGI. Trimming removed 0 bases from V and 4 bases from J; junction bases left unmatched: 1. The length of the CDR3 is 14 residues. The CDR3 DNA sequence: TGTGCCAGCAGTTACTCGGGGGGGGCAGATACGCAGTATTTT. This sequence encodes CASSYSGGADTQYF.

J is TRBJ2-3 and V is TRBV4-1; D remains unclear. Trimming removed 2 bases from V and 3 bases from J, with 9 bases in between. The CDR3 is made up of 14 amino acids. In germline, CDR1 is MGHRA, CDR2 YSYEKL. CDR3 residues: CASSQRHGTDTQYF. The CDR3 bases are TGCGCCAGCAGCCAACGGCACGGGACAGATACGCAGTATTTT.

This sequence joins TRBV4-1 and TRBJ1-2; 9 nucleotides agree with TRBD1. The length of the CDR3 is 15 residues. V lost 1 base and J lost 3; bases outside the gene matches: 3. Looked up from germline, CDR1 is MGHRA and CDR2 is YSYEKL. CDR3 bases: TGCGCCAGCAGCCAAGGGACAGGGGTGGACTATGGCTACACCTTC. It is translated as CASSQGTGVDYGYTF.